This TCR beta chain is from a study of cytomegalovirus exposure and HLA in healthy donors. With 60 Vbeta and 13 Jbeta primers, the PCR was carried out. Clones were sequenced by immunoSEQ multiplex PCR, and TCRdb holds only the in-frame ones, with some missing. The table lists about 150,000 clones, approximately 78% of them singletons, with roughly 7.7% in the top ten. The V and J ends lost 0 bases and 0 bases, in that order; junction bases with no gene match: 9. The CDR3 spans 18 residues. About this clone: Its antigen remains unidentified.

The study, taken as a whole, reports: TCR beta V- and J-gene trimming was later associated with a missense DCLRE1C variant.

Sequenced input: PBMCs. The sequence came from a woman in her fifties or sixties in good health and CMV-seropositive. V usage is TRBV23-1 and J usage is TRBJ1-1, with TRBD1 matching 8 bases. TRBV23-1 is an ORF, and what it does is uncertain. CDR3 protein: CASSQSGQGADLNTEAFF. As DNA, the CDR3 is TGCGCCAGCAGTCAATCGGGGCAGGGGGCCGACTTGAACACTGAAGCTTTCTTT.